Below are 24 T cell receptor beta chains sequenced from a single sample in a study of T cells after yellow fever vaccination. TCRdb passed the 5' RACE reads through MiXCR, listing each CDR3 protein once. The sample lists approximately 250,000 distinct CDR3 sequences, roughly 5.6% occurring once. Material: CD4+ T cells sorted from PBMCs, obtained on the day of the yellow fever booster vaccination. These receptors originate from a man younger than 30 who received the YFV17D yellow fever vaccine.

The CDR3 DNA sequence: TGTGCCAGCAGCTTAGGCCCACGCTTGAGCAATGAGCAGTTCTTC. Translated: CASSLGPRLSNEQFF. The genes are TRBV11-3 and TRBJ2-1; D remains unclear. This CDR3 spans 15 amino acids. Trimming cost V 1 base and J 6 bases, with 13 bases left between them. Germline CDR1 is SGHNT and CDR2 is YENEEA. Looking up the rest from reference TRBV11-3 and TRBJ2-1 gives the full variable domain: EAGVVQSPRYKIIEKKQPVAFWCNPISGHNTLYWYLQNLGQGPELLIRYENEEAVDDSQLPKDRFSAERLKGVDSTLKIQPAELGDSAVYLCASSLGPRLSNEQFFGPGTRLTVL.

The chain has TRBV7-9 and TRBJ2-5; perhaps TRBD1 as D (6 bases). The CDR3 spans 14 residues. Per the germline V gene, CDR1 is SEHNR and CDR2 is FQNEAQ (reference sequence). V lost 5 bases and J lost 4, with 14 bases in between. The CDR3 sequence is CASSSGQPAETQYF. The CDR3 DNA reads as TGTGCCAGCAGCAGTGGACAGCCCGCAGAGACCCAGTACTTC.

The chain joins TRBV20-1 to TRBJ2-4; D may be TRBD2 (6 bases). The length of the CDR3 is 14 residues. Trimming stripped 3 bases from V and 2 bases from J, with 11 bases between. CDR1 and CDR2 (germline): DFQATT, SNEGSKA (reference sequence). The CDR3 bases are TGCAGTGCTAGGCGGGGTATATCCAAAAACATTCAGTACTTC. It encodes CSARRGISKNIQYF.

This clonotype was detected ten times or more. The gene calls are TRBV19 and TRBJ2-2; D is possibly TRBD1 (6 bases). V lost 3 bases to trimming and J lost 4 bases, with 15 bases between them. Germline CDR1 LNHDA, CDR2 SQIVND (reference sequence). The CDR3 sequence is 16 residues long. The CDR3 reads CASSIRRTVRTGELFF. DNA of the CDR3: TGTGCCAGTAGTATTAGGAGGACAGTCCGCACCGGGGAGCTGTTTTTT.

There are a few counts of this clonotype. This chain connects TRBV7-2 to TRBJ1-6; possible D gene TRBD1, 6 bases. CDR1 SGHTA and CDR2 FQGNSA come from the germline V gene. The CDR3 extends over 15 amino acids. V lost 6 bases and J lost 11, with 20 bases in between. This chain's CDR3 is CASSSPEQGFPPLHF. Here the CDR3 DNA reads TGTGCCAGCAGTTCCCCCGAACAGGGCTTCCCACCCCTCCACTTT.

The table lists this clonotype with a few counts. The rearrangement uses TRBV5-1 and TRBJ1-4; 7 nucleotides line up with TRBD1. Germline lookup yields CDR1 SGHRS and CDR2 YFSETQ. This CDR3 has 15 amino acids. The junction had 8 bases not matched to a gene; V was cut back by 4 bases and J by 5 bases. CDR3 nucleotide sequence: TGCGCCAGCAGCAGGGGGACAGAGAAGAATGAAAAACTGTTTTTT. This gives the protein CASSRGTEKNEKLFF.

This clonotype has at least ten counts. This chain joins TRBV18 and TRBJ2-3; D possibly corresponds to TRBD1 (7 bases). This CDR3 has 15 amino acids. V shed 0 bases and J shed 4 bases, with 11 bases lying between them. The germline V gene has CDR1 KGHSH and CDR2 LQKENI. The CDR3 region has the DNA TGTGCCAGCTCACCACCGGAGGGGGCCTCAGATACGCAGTATTTT. Encoded protein: CASSPPEGASDTQYF.

This chain connects TRBV7-8 to TRBJ2-2; weak D call: TRBD2 (6 bases). Germline V gene sequence: CDR1 SGHVS, CDR2 FQNEAQ. Trimming removed 5 bases from V and 1 base from J, with 11 bases in between. The CDR3 loop spans 15 amino acids. This CDR3 is CASSPRTMNTGELFF. The CDR3 DNA reads as TGTGCCAGCAGCCCCAGGACTATGAACACCGGGGAGCTGTTTTTT.

J is TRBJ2-2 and V is TRBV10-3, with D perhaps given as TRBD1 or TRBD2 (5 bases each). The CDR3 is 15 residues long. With 3 bases removed from V and 5 bases from J, the gap between germline ends came to 13 bases. Germline CDR1 and CDR2: ENHRY and SYGVKD. The DNA for the CDR3 is TGTGCCATCAGTGACCCGAGAGGGGATACCGGGGAGCTGTTTTTT. The encoded protein is CAISDPRGDTGELFF.

This clonotype has a handful of counts. This chain uses TRBV5-5 with TRBJ2-1; maybe TRBD2 (6 bases). Looked up from germline, CDR1 is SGHKS and CDR2 is YYEKEE (reference sequence). CDR3 length: 15 amino acids. V was pared by 3 bases and J by 9 bases, with 19 bases between. This CDR3 reads CASSSVKGRAGEQFF. CDR3 nucleotide sequence: TGTGCCAGCAGCTCTGTTAAGGGACGAGCGGGTGAGCAGTTCTTC.

Ten or more counts support this clonotype. V is TRBV12-5 and J is TRBJ2-1; D ambiguous. The germline V and J ends were trimmed by 3 bases and 10 bases, with 13 bases remaining between them. The CDR3 length is 13 residues. Looked up from germline, CDR1 is LGHNT and CDR2 is FRNRAP. CDR3 coding DNA: TGTGCTAGTGGTTTAGGTAGAATCGGGGAGCAGTTCTTC. Protein sequence: CASGLGRIGEQFF. The entire variable domain, with the rest obtained from reference TRBV12-5 and TRBJ2-1, is as follows: DARVTQTPRHKVTEMGQEVTMRCQPILGHNTVFWYRQTMMQGLELLAYFRNRAPLDDSGMPKDRFSAEMPDATLATLKIQPSEPRDSAVYFCASGLGRIGEQFFGPGTRLTVL.

This clonotype was observed a handful of times. The chain links TRBV27 to TRBJ1-4, with TRBD1 identical over 10 bases. The CDR3 length is 15 residues. Trimming cost V 6 bases and J 8 bases; bases outside gene matches: 9. The germline gives CDR1 MNHEY, CDR2 SMNVEV (reference sequence). The DNA for the CDR3 is TGTGCCAGCAGCTTGACAGGGGGCCGCGGGGAAAAACTGTTTTTT. As protein: CASSLTGGRGEKLFF.

This clonotype was observed at least ten times. The J gene is TRBJ2-2, the V gene TRBV10-3; 7 positions match TRBD1. This CDR3 comprises 14 residues. Germline V gene sequence: CDR1 ENHRY, CDR2 SYGVKD. The V segment lost 6 bases and the J segment 3 bases; nucleotides outside the gene matches: 4. This CDR3 reads CAIRQGIDTGELFF. The CDR3 DNA reads TGTGCCATCAGACAGGGGATCGACACCGGGGAGCTGTTTTTT.

This clonotype was seen ten or more times. The chain joins TRBV7-2 to TRBJ1-3; TRBD1 might be the D (5 bases). CDR1 is SGHTA and CDR2 is FQGNSA in the germline V gene. Between the trimmed V and J ends, which lost 3 bases and 2 bases, there was a span of 11 bases. The CDR3 is 15 residues long. As DNA, the CDR3 is TGTGCCAGCAGCTTGGGGCAGGGCCCTGGAAACACCATATATTTT. Translated: CASSLGQGPGNTIYF.

This clonotype was counted ten times or more. The chain has TRBV20-1 and TRBJ1-5; 7 bases are a match to TRBD1. The junction had 7 bases not matched to a gene; V was cut back by 7 bases and J by 4 bases. CDR1 and CDR2 (germline): DFQATT, SNEGSKA (reference sequence). CDR3 length equals 13 residues. The CDR3 nucleotides read TGCAGTGTGGGGAGGGGGCTTAATCAGCCCCAGCATTTT. Protein product: CSVGRGLNQPQHF.

The chain is built from TRBV5-1 and TRBJ2-3, with TRBD2 matching 10 bases. Germline V gives CDR1 SGHRS, CDR2 YFSETQ. With V trimmed by 3 bases and J by 4 bases, 5 bases remained unmatched. The CDR3 has 15 residues. CDR3 in amino acids: CASSYLAGESDTQYF. CDR3 sequence (DNA): TGCGCCAGCAGCTATCTAGCGGGGGAGTCAGATACGCAGTATTTT.

This sequence joins TRBV6-5 and TRBJ2-7, with D maybe TRBD1 (6 bases). This CDR3 is built from 15 residues. Between the trimmed V and J ends, which lost 6 bases and 2 bases, there was a span of 17 bases. Germline values: CDR1 MNHEY, CDR2 SVGAGI. The chain's CDR3 is CASSHFPRGPYEQYF. The CDR3 DNA follows: TGTGCCAGCAGCCACTTCCCCAGGGGCCCCTACGAGCAGTACTTC.

This clonotype was found a few times. The V gene is TRBV7-3, the J gene TRBJ2-1; TRBD2 agrees at 7 bases. Germline V gene data show CDR1 as SGHTA and CDR2 as FQGTGA. CDR3 size: 12 residues. Unmatched junction bases numbered 3, after V lost 3 bases and J lost 10 bases. In DNA, the CDR3 is TGTGCCAGCAGCTTGTCTAGCGGAGAGCAGTTCTTC. Encoded protein: CASSLSSGEQFF. Complete variable domain (other parts from reference TRBV7-3 and TRBJ2-1): GAGVSQTPSNKVTEKGKYVELRCDPISGHTALYWYRQSLGQGPEFLIYFQGTGAADDSGLPNDRFFAVRPEGSVSTLKIQRTERGDSAVYLCASSLSSGEQFFGPGTRLTVL.

V is TRBV9 and J is TRBJ1-5; perhaps TRBD1 as D (6 bases). The CDR3 spans 15 residues. Germline CDR1 and CDR2: SGDLS and YYNGEE. V shed 0 bases and J shed 3 bases, with 10 bases lying between them. CDR3 nucleotide sequence: TGTGCCAGCAGCGTAGAGACAGGCCTCAATCAGCCCCAGCATTTT. Its translation is CASSVETGLNQPQHF.

This clonotype was seen repeatedly, ten times or more. The chain has TRBV7-2 and TRBJ1-2, with TRBD1 matching 9 bases. This CDR3 has 16 residues. Germline assignment: CDR1 SGHTA and CDR2 FQGNSA. The ends lost 3 bases at V and 2 bases at J; junction bases unmatched: 7. This CDR3 reads CASSLAGQGRNYGYTF. As DNA, the CDR3 is TGTGCCAGCAGCTTGGCTGGACAGGGGAGGAACTATGGCTACACCTTC. The variable domain in full, completed from reference TRBV7-2 and TRBJ1-2, reads GAGVSQSPSNKVTEKGKDVELRCDPISGHTALYWYRQSLGQGLEFLIYFQGNSAPDKSGLPSDRFSAERTGGSVSTLTIQRTQQEDSAVYLCASSLAGQGRNYGYTFGSGTRLTVV.

The rearrangement uses TRBV6-6 and TRBJ2-5; D gene ambiguous. Trimming cost V 4 bases and J 7 bases, with 13 bases left between them. Germline CDR1 reads MNHNY; CDR2 reads SVGAGI (reference sequence). This CDR3 is 13 amino acids long. The CDR3 region is CASSSQTEVTQYF. The CDR3 nucleotides read TGTGCCAGCAGTTCCCAGACCGAGGTGACCCAGTACTTC.

The DNA of the CDR3 is TGCGCCAGCAGCCAAGATTGGGTGACCGGGGAGCTGTTTTTT. Protein sequence: CASSQDWVTGELFF. The V and J genes are TRBV4-3 and TRBJ2-2; D uncertain. Trimming pared 0 bases from V and 5 bases from J, leaving 7 bases between. From germline, CDR1 is LGHNA and CDR2 YSLEER. The CDR3 totals 14 residues.

The J gene is TRBJ1-4, the V gene TRBV19; 8 bases align to TRBD1. This CDR3 has 14 residues. Germline values: CDR1 LNHDA, CDR2 SQIVND (reference sequence). V lost 4 bases and J lost 7; bases outside the gene matches: 5. The CDR3 loop reads CASSTDRASEKLFF. The CDR3 DNA reads as TGTGCCAGTAGTACGGACAGGGCATCTGAAAAACTGTTTTTT.

This clonotype was observed at least ten times. The chain is built from TRBV15 and TRBJ2-7, with 7 bases matching TRBD2. J lost 7 bases, V lost 5 bases, and 5 bases had no gene match. Germline V gene lookup returns CDR1 LNHNV and CDR2 YYDKDF (reference sequence). The CDR3 runs to 12 residues. CDR3 in amino acids: CATSLGGGEQYF. The CDR3 nucleotides are TGTGCCACCAGCCTTGGCGGGGGAGAGCAGTACTTC. Full variable domain (remainder filled in from reference TRBV15 and TRBJ2-7): DAMVIQNPRYQVTQFGKPVTLSCSQTLNHNVMYWYQQKSSQAPKLLFHYYDKDFNNEADTPDNFQSRRPNTSFCFLDIRSPGLGDTAMYLCATSLGGGEQYFGPGTRLTVT.